A selection of T cell receptor beta chains follows, all from one sample in a study of early T cells in non-severe SARS-CoV-2 infection. Each CDR3 protein gets one entry after TCRdb re-called the 5' RACE reads with MiXCR. The sample holds 60,000 or so distinct CDR3 sequences; 8.9% are singletons and the top ten take 15% to 20%. Source material: whole blood. Receptor source: an adult who was a healthcare worker with PCR-confirmed SARS-CoV-2 infection or an uninfected control (not recorded which). The CDR3 runs from the conserved cysteine through the conserved F or W. The order of the fields is CDR3 protein, CDR3 DNA, V gene, J gene, D gene, clone size. D genes are given only for firm matches. Some rows have no size entry. The others give once, few or many, or a class for an expanded clone.

CDR3aa: CASSLRGGVMDTQYF; CDR3nt: TGTGCCAGCAGCTTACGGGGAGGGGTAATGGATACGCAGTATTTT; v_gene: TRBV7-2; j_gene: TRBJ2-3; d_gene: TRBD2; abundance: few
CDR3aa: CASSPRGLAGGAVNRADTQYF; CDR3nt: TGTGCCAGCAGCCCGCGGGGACTAGCGGGAGGGGCGGTCAACAGGGCAGATACGCAGTATTTT; v_gene: TRBV7-2; j_gene: TRBJ2-3; d_gene: TRBD2; abundance: -
CDR3aa: CASSYSTSNTEAFF; CDR3nt: TGTGCCAGCAGTTACTCGACAAGTAACACTGAAGCTTTCTTT; v_gene: TRBV6-6; j_gene: TRBJ1-1; d_gene: -; abundance: few
CDR3aa: CASSVFAGGPDSYEQYF; CDR3nt: TGTGCCAGCAGCGTTTTTGCGGGAGGGCCGGACTCCTACGAGCAGTACTTC; v_gene: TRBV25-1; j_gene: TRBJ2-7; d_gene: TRBD2; abundance: many
CDR3aa: CASSVRTNEKLFF; CDR3nt: TGTGCCAGCAGTGTACGTACTAATGAAAAACTGTTTTTT; v_gene: TRBV25-1; j_gene: TRBJ1-4; d_gene: -; abundance: many
CDR3aa: CASSSPGPGGNYGYTF; CDR3nt: TGTGCCAGCAGCTCTCCCGGGCCTGGGGGGAACTATGGCTACACCTTC; v_gene: TRBV28; j_gene: TRBJ1-2; d_gene: -; abundance: many
CDR3aa: CASSPRLAGGSRDYNEQFF; CDR3nt: TGTGCCAGCAGCCCAAGACTAGCGGGAGGATCTAGGGACTACAATGAGCAGTTCTTC; v_gene: TRBV9; j_gene: TRBJ2-1; d_gene: TRBD2; abundance: many
CDR3aa: CASSFRLAGGQETQYF; CDR3nt: TGTGCCAGCAGCTTTCGACTAGCGGGAGGGCAAGAGACCCAGTACTTC; v_gene: TRBV5-4; j_gene: TRBJ2-5; d_gene: TRBD2; abundance: few
CDR3aa: CASSRGRGSTDTQYF; CDR3nt: TGTGCCAGCAGCAGAGGGCGGGGGAGCACAGATACGCAGTATTTT; v_gene: TRBV7-2; j_gene: TRBJ2-3; d_gene: TRBD2; abundance: -
CDR3aa: CAIRKTGTGELFF; CDR3nt: TGTGCCATCAGAAAAACTGGGACCGGGGAGCTGTTTTTT; v_gene: TRBV10-3; j_gene: TRBJ2-2; d_gene: -; abundance: -
CDR3aa: CATSDRTGPSQPQHF; CDR3nt: TGTGCCACCAGTGATCGGACAGGGCCCTCCCAGCCCCAGCATTTT; v_gene: TRBV24-1; j_gene: TRBJ1-5; d_gene: TRBD1; abundance: many
CDR3aa: CASSHYTNTGELFF; CDR3nt: TGCGCCAGCAGCCACTACACGAACACCGGGGAGCTGTTTTTT; v_gene: TRBV4-3; j_gene: TRBJ2-2; d_gene: -; abundance: few
CDR3aa: CASSEHRAGSNEQFF; CDR3nt: TGTGCCAGCAGTGAACACAGGGCCGGGAGCAATGAGCAGTTCTTC; v_gene: TRBV6-1; j_gene: TRBJ2-1; d_gene: -; abundance: -
CDR3aa: CASSFLGDRKNTGELFF; CDR3nt: TGTGCCAGCAGCTTTCTTGGGGACAGAAAAAACACCGGGGAGCTGTTTTTT; v_gene: TRBV7-2; j_gene: TRBJ2-2; d_gene: TRBD1; abundance: many
CDR3aa: CASTAGGSNSPLHF; CDR3nt: TGTGCCAGCACCGCTGGGGGGAGCAATTCACCCCTCCACTTT; v_gene: TRBV7-2; j_gene: TRBJ1-6; d_gene: -; abundance: many
CDR3aa: CASSYASQGDEQFF; CDR3nt: TGTGCCAGCAGTTACGCCTCTCAGGGCGATGAGCAGTTCTTC; v_gene: TRBV6-6; j_gene: TRBJ2-1; d_gene: -; abundance: -